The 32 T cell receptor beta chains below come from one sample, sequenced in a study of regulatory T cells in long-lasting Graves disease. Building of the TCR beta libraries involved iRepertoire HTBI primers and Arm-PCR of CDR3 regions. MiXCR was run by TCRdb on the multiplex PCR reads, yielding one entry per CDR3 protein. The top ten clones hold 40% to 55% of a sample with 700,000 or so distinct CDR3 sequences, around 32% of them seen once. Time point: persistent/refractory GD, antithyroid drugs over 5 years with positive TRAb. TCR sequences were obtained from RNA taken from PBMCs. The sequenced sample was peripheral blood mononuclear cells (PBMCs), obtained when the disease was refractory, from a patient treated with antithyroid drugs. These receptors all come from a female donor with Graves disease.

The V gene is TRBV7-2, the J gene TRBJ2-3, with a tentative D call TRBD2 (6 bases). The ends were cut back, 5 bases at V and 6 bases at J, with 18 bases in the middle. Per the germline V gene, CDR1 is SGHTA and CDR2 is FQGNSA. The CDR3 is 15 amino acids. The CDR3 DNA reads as TGTGCCAGCAGCCAACCTAGCGCCCCACGGGATACGCAGTATTTT. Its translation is CASSQPSAPRDTQYF.

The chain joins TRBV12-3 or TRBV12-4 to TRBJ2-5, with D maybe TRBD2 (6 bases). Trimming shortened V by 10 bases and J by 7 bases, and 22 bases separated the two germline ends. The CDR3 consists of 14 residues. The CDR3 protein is CATPGGAEKVTQYF. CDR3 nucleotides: TGTGCCACCCCTGGCGGGGCGGAAAAGGTGACCCAGTACTTC.

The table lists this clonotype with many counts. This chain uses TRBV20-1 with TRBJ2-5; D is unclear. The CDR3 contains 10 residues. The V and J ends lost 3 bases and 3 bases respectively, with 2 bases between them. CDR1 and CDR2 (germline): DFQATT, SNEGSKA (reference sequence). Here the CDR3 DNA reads TGCAGTGCTAGTAAAGAGACCCAGTACTTC. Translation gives CSASKETQYF.

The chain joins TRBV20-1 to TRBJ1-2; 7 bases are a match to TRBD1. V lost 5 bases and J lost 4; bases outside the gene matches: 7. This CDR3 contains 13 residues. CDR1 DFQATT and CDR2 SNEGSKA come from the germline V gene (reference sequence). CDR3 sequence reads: CSALGQDLYGYTF. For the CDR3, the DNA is TGCAGTGCTCTCGGACAGGACCTCTATGGCTACACCTTC.

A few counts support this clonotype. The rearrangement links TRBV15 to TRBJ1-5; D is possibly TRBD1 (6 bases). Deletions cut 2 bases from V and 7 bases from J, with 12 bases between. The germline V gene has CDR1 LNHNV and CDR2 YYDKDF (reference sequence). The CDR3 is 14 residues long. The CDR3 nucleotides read TGTGCCACCAGCAGAAGGGGGGCTGGACAGCCCCAGCATTTT. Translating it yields CATSRRGAGQPQHF.

The CDR3 nucleotides are TGTGCCAGCAGGCCGTCGGGGGGGAACTATGGCTACACCTTC. Translation gives CASRPSGGNYGYTF. The chain uses TRBV6-1 and TRBJ1-2; D is perhaps TRBD1 (5 bases). Trimming took 6 bases from V and 2 from J, leaving 13 bases between them. The CDR3 spans 14 residues. Germline V gives CDR1 MNHNS, CDR2 SASEGT.

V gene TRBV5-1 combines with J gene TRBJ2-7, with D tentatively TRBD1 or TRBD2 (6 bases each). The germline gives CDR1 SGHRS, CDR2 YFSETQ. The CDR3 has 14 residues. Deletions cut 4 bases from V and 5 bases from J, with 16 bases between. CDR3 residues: CASSGRGDIDEQYF. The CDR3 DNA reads TGCGCCAGCAGCGGAAGGGGGGACATCGACGAGCAGTACTTC.

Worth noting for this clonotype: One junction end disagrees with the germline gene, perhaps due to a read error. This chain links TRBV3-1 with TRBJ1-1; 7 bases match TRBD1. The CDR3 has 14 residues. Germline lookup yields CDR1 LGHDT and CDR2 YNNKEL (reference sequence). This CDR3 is CASSQVSGQAEASF. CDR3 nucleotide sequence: TGTGCCAGCAGCCAAGTCTCCGGACAGGCTGAAGCTTCCTTT.

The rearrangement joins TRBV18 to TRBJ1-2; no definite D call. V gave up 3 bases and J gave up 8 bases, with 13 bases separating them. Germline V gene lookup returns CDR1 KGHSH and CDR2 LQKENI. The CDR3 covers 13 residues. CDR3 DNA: TGTGCCAGCTCACCGGGGATTAATGGAGGCTACACCTTC. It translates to CASSPGINGGYTF.

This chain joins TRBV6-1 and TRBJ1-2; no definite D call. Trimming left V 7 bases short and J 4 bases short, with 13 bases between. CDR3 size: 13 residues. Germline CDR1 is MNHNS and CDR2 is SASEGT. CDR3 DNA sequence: TGTGCCAGCACCCTCAAGAGCGTCTATGGCTACACCTTC. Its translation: CASTLKSVYGYTF.

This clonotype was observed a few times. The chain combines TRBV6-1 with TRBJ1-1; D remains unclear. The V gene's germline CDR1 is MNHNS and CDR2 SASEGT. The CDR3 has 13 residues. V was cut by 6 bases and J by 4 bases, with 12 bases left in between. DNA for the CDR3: TGTGCCAGCAGAGGTATTGGGTCCACTGAAGCTTTCTTT. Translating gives CASRGIGSTEAFF.

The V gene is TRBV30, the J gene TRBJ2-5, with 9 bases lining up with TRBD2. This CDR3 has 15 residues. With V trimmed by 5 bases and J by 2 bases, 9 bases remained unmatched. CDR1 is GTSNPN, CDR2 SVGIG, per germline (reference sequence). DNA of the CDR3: TGTGCCTGGGGGTGGCCTAGCGGGAATCAAGAGACCCAGTACTTC. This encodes CAWGWPSGNQETQYF.

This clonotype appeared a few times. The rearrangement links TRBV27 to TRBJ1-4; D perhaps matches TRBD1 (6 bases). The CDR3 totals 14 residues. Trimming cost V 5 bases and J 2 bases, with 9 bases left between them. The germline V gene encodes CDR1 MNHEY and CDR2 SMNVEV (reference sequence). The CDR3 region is CASSGRGTNEKLFF. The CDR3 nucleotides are TGTGCCAGCAGTGGCAGGGGCACTAATGAAAAACTGTTTTTT.

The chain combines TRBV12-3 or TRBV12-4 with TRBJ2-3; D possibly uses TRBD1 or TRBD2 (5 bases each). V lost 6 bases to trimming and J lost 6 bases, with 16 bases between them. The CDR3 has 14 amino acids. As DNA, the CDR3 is TGTGCCAGCAGCCCAGGGACCACTGCTGATACGCAGTATTTT. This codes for CASSPGTTADTQYF.

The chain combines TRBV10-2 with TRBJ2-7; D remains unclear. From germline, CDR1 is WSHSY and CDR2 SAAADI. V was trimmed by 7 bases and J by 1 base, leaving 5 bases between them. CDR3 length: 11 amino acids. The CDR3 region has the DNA TGCGCCAGCAAACAGTCCTACGAGCAGTACTTC. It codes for CASKQSYEQYF.

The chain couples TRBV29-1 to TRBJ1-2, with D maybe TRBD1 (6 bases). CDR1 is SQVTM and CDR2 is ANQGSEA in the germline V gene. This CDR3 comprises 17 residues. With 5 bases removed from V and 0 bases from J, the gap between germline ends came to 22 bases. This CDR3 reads CSVRPLDSPLANYGYTF. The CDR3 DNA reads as TGCAGCGTTCGTCCTTTGGACAGTCCTTTAGCTAACTATGGCTACACCTTC.

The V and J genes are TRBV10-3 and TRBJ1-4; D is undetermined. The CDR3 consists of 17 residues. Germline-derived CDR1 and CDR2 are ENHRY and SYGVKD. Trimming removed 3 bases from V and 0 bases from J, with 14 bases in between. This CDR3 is CAISDGRPGSTNEKLFF. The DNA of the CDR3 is TGTGCCATCAGTGACGGACGGCCGGGATCAACTAATGAAAAACTGTTTTTT.

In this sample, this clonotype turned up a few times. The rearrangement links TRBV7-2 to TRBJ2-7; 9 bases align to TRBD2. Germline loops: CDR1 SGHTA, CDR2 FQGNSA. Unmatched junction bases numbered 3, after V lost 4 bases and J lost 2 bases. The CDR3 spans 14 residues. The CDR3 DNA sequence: TGTGCCAGCAGCTGGGCGGGGGGGACCTACGAGCAGTACTTC. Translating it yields CASSWAGGTYEQYF.

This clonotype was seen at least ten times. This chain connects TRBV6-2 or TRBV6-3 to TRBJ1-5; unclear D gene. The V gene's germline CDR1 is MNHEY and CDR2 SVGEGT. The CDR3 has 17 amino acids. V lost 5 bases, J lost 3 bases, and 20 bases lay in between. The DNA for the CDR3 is TGTGCCAGCAGTGGAGGCCCGATGGAGGGCGTCAATCAGCCCCAGCATTTT. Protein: CASSGGPMEGVNQPQHF.

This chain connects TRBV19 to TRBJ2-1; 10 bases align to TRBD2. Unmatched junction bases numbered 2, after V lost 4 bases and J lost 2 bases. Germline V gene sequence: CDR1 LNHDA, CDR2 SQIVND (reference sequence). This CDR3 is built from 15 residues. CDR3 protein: CASSKLAGTYNEQFF. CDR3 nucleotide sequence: TGTGCCAGTAGTAAACTAGCGGGGACCTACAATGAGCAGTTCTTC. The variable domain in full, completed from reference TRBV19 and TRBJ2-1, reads DGGITQSPKYLFRKEGQNVTLSCEQNLNHDAMYWYRQDPGQGLRLIYYSQIVNDFQKGDIAEGYSVSREKKESFPLTVTSAQKNPTAFYLCASSKLAGTYNEQFFGPGTRLTVL.

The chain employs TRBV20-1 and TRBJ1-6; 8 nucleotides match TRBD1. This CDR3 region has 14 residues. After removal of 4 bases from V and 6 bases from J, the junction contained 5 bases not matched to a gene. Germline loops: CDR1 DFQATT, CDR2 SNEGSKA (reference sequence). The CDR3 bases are TGCAGTGCTACCGGGACAGGCTCTAATTCACCCCTCCACTTT. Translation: CSATGTGSNSPLHF.

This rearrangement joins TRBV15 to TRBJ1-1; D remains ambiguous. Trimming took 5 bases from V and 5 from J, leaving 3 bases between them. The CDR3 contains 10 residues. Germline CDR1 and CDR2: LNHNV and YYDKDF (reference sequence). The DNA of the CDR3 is TGTGCCACCAGCGGTACTGAAGCTTTCTTT. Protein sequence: CATSGTEAFF.

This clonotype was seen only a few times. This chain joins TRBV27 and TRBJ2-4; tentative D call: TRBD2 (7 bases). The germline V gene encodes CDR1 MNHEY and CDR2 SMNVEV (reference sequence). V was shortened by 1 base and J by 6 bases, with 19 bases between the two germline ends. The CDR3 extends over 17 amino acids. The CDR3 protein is CASSLFGGGQGRNIQYF. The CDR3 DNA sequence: TGTGCCAGCAGTTTATTTGGGGGGGGGCAGGGCCGAAACATTCAGTACTTC.

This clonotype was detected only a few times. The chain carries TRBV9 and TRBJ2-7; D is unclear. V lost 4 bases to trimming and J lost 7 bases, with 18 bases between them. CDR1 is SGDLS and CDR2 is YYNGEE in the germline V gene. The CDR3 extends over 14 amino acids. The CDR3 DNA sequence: TGTGCCAGCAGCCTACGGTATGGAGACGGGGAGCAGTACTTC. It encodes CASSLRYGDGEQYF.

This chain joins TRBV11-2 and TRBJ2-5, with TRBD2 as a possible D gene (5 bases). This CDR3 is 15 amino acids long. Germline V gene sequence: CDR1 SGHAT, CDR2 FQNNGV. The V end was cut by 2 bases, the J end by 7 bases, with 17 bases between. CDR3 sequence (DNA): TGTGCCAGCAGCTTACGGTGGGAGCCTCCAGGGACCCAGTACTTC. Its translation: CASSLRWEPPGTQYF.

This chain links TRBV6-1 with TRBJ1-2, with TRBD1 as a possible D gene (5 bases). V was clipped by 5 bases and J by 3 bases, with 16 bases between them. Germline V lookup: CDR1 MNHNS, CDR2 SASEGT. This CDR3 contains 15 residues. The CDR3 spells CASSRTRQGDYGYTF. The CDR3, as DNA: TGTGCCAGCAGTCGGACCCGCCAAGGGGACTATGGCTACACCTTC.

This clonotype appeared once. The CDR3 coding sequence is TGTGCCAGCTCACTAGGTAGGACTTTAGACGAGCAGTACTTC. Encoded protein: CASSLGRTLDEQYF. The rearrangement joins TRBV18 to TRBJ2-7; the D gene is possibly TRBD2 (5 bases). This CDR3 is 14 amino acids long. Trimming left V 4 bases short and J 5 bases short, with 15 bases between. Germline-derived CDR1 and CDR2 are KGHSH and LQKENI.

The CDR3 is CASSVSLDSGGGNYEQYF. Written as DNA, the CDR3 is TGTGCCAGCAGCGTATCTCTCGACAGCGGCGGCGGTAACTACGAGCAGTACTTC. The V gene is TRBV9, the J gene TRBJ2-7; D might be TRBD1 or TRBD2, each matching 5 bases. The V end lost 1 base, the J end lost 3 bases, and 23 bases lay between the germline ends. From germline, CDR1 is SGDLS and CDR2 YYNGEE. The CDR3 totals 18 residues.

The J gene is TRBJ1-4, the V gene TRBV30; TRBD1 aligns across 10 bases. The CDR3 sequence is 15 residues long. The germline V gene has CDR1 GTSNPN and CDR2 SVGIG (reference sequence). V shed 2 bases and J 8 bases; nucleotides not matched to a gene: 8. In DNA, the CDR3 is TGTGCCTGGAGTCTCGGGACAGGGGCAGGCGAAAAACTGTTTTTT. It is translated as CAWSLGTGAGEKLFF. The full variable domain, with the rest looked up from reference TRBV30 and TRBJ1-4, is SQTIHQWPATLVQPVGSPLSLECTVEGTSNPNLYWYRQAAGRGLQLLFYSVGIGQISSEVPQNLSASRPQDRQFILSSKKLLLSDSGFYLCAWSLGTGAGEKLFFGSGTQLSVL.

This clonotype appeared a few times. CDR3 DNA sequence: TGTGCCAGCAGTCGAGGACAGGGCCTAGCGTATAATTCACCCCTCCACTTT. It codes for CASSRGQGLAYNSPLHF. J is TRBJ1-6 and V is TRBV6-1; 8 bases are a match to TRBD1. Germline-derived CDR1 and CDR2 are MNHNS and SASEGT. V shed 5 bases and J 4 bases; nucleotides not matched to a gene: 10. CDR3 length: 17 amino acids.

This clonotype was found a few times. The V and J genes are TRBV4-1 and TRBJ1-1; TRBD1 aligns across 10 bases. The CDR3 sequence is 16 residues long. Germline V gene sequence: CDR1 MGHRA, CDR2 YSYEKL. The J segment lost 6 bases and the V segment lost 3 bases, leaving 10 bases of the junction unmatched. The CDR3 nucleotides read TGCGCCAGCAGCCAGGGAGCTGACAGGGGGCTTCCTGAAGCTTTCTTT. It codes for CASSQGADRGLPEAFF.

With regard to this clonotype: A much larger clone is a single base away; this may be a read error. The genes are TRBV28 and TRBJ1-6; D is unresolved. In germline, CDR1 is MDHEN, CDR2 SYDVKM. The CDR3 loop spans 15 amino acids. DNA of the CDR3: TGTGCCAGCAGGTCCCGGCCGGCCTATAATTCACCCCTCCGCTTT. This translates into CASRSRPAYNSPLRF.